This T cell receptor beta chain was profiled in a study of early T cells in non-severe SARS-CoV-2 infection. Overall study context: Unsorted whole-blood RNA was sequenced in bulk, leaving chains unpaired. Points from the study as a whole: Comparison of clonotypes with VDJdb favored anti-spike CD8 responses while missing private and CD4 specificities.

Regarding this clonotype: The antigen is unknown.

This CDR3 spans 14 amino acids. Germline assignment: CDR1 LGHDT and CDR2 YNNKEL (reference sequence). The V gene lost 1 base and the J gene lost 2 bases, with 9 bases spanning the gap. Unique molecular identifier tags were affixed to discrete cDNA molecules. TCRdb redid the calling of the 5' RACE reads with MiXCR, one entry per CDR3 protein. Of roughly 20,000 distinct CDR3 sequences listed, about 5% are singletons. The rearrangement joins TRBV3-1 to TRBJ2-7, with D possibly TRBD2 on 6 matching bases. The sequence was obtained from an adult who was a healthcare worker with PCR-confirmed SARS-CoV-2 infection or an uninfected control (not recorded which). The sample comprised whole blood. The CDR3 sequence: CASSQGGATYEQYF. The CDR3, as DNA: TGTGCCAGCAGCCAAGGCGGGGCGACCTACGAGCAGTACTTC.